A single sample gave rise to the 30 T cell receptor beta chains below, sequenced in a study of blood T cell repertoires in COVID-19. Here immunoSEQ multiplex PCR was the method, and the copy in TCRdb shows in-frame clones only, minus some. The table has fewer than 350,000 clones, around 90% seen once. The sequenced sample was PBMCs or T cells enriched from blood (not recorded which). These receptors originate from a woman aged 35 to 49 who had recovered from COVID-19.

This clone appeared a few times. This chain joins TRBV5-4 and TRBJ1-2, with TRBD1 as a possible D gene (6 bases). Trimming took 4 bases from V and 2 from J, leaving 15 bases between them. Germline loops: CDR1 SGHNT, CDR2 YYREEE (reference sequence). The CDR3 has 15 amino acids. CDR3 sequence reads: CASSPGGQGNYGYTF. CDR3 nucleotides: TGTGCCAGCAGCCCGGGGGGGCAGGGGAACTATGGCTACACCTTC.

The J gene is TRBJ2-3, the V gene TRBV28, with D perhaps matching TRBD2 (5 bases). This CDR3 is 11 amino acids long. Germline lookup yields CDR1 MDHEN and CDR2 SYDVKM. V dropped 8 bases and J dropped 8 bases, with 11 bases sitting between them. The CDR3 DNA follows: TGTGCCAGCCAAACGCGGGTTACGCAGTATTTT. This gives the protein CASQTRVTQYF.

The CDR3 here is CASSYGSSGYNEQFF. The CDR3 bases are TGTGCCAGCAGTTACGGTTCTAGCGGGTACAATGAGCAGTTCTTC. This chain connects TRBV6-2 or TRBV6-3 to TRBJ2-1, with 8 nucleotides matching TRBD2. This CDR3 spans 15 amino acids. CDR1 is MNHEY and CDR2 is SVGEGT in the germline V gene. V was clipped by 2 bases and J by 4 bases; unmatched bases: 4.

The CDR3 region is CASSWREGSGELFF. In nucleotides, the CDR3 is TGTGCCAGCAGCTGGAGGGAGGGTAGCGGGGAGCTGTTTTTT. The gene calls are TRBV7-3 and TRBJ2-2, with 7 bases fitting TRBD2. Losses at the gene ends were 4 bases for V and 7 bases for J; bases not matched to a gene: 6. Germline assignment: CDR1 SGHTA and CDR2 FQGTGA. This CDR3 has 14 amino acids.

This chain joins TRBV18 and TRBJ2-7; TRBD2 agrees at 8 bases. Germline CDR1 KGHSH, CDR2 LQKENI. The CDR3 totals 16 residues. J was trimmed by 1 base and V by 3 bases; bases with no gene match: 8. CDR3 loop: CASSPQTSARSYEQYF. CDR3 sequence (DNA): TGTGCCAGCTCACCTCAGACTAGCGCGCGATCCTACGAGCAGTACTTC.

The rearrangement uses TRBV4-1 and TRBJ2-3; 11 nucleotides align to TRBD2. Germline values: CDR1 MGHRA, CDR2 YSYEKL. The trim removed 3 bases at V and 3 bases at J, leaving 5 bases unmatched. The CDR3 extends over 16 amino acids. CDR3 sequence: CASSQAVAGGTDTQYF. The CDR3 DNA sequence: TGCGCCAGCAGCCAGGCAGTAGCGGGAGGGACAGATACGCAGTATTTT.

This chain joins TRBV5-6 and TRBJ2-1; weak D call: TRBD1 (6 bases). The CDR3 is 11 amino acids. V lost 2 bases, J lost 12 bases, and 9 bases lay in between. Germline CDR1 reads SGHDT; CDR2 reads YYEEEE. CDR3 coding DNA: TGTGCCAGCAGCTTAGGGGGACGGCAGTTCTTC. Translating gives CASSLGGRQFF. Full variable domain (missing parts from reference TRBV5-6 and TRBJ2-1): DAGVTQSPTHLIKTRGQQVTLRCSPKSGHDTVSWYQQALGQGPQFIFQYYEEEERQRGNFPDRFSGHQFPNYSSELNVNALLLGDSALYLCASSLGGRQFFGPGTRLTVL.

V is TRBV6-2 or TRBV6-3 and J is TRBJ1-2; D uncertain. V was clipped by 2 bases and J by 7 bases, with 8 bases between them. The CDR3 extends over 12 amino acids. Germline CDR1 reads MNHEY; CDR2 reads SVGEGT. In nucleotides, the CDR3 is TGTGCCAGCAGTTACGGGAGAGGTGGCTACACCTTC. This encodes CASSYGRGGYTF.

The chain has TRBV28 and TRBJ1-2; D is unclear. The germline CDR1 and CDR2 sequences are MDHEN and SYDVKM. V was clipped by 8 bases and J by 6 bases, with 13 bases between them. This CDR3 comprises 12 residues. This CDR3 reads CASYDAGDGYTF. In nucleotides, the CDR3 is TGTGCCAGCTACGACGCGGGAGATGGCTACACCTTC.

The chain links TRBV10-3 to TRBJ1-5; no clear D. The V end was cut by 1 base, the J end by 4 bases, with 5 bases between. CDR3 length equals 13 residues. From germline, CDR1 is ENHRY and CDR2 SYGVKD. The CDR3 spells CAISELLNQPQHF. DNA of the CDR3: TGTGCCATCAGTGAGTTACTAAATCAGCCCCAGCATTTT.

This clone was counted a few times. This chain uses TRBV7-9 with TRBJ2-7; 9 bases are shared with TRBD2. The CDR3 extends over 15 amino acids. The germline V gene encodes CDR1 SEHNR and CDR2 FQNEAQ (reference sequence). The ends lost 7 bases at V and 0 bases at J; junction bases unmatched: 7. The CDR3 sequence is CASTLAGDSSYEQYF. The CDR3 DNA sequence: TGTGCCAGCACGTTAGCGGGAGACTCCTCCTACGAGCAGTACTTC.

This chain joins TRBV5-4 and TRBJ2-7; 9 bases line up with TRBD1. Germline assignment: CDR1 SGHNT and CDR2 YYREEE (reference sequence). The CDR3 spans 14 residues. The V gene end was trimmed by 7 bases and the J gene end by 7 bases; junction bases not matched to a gene: 12. CDR3 sequence reads: CASGEQGALREQYF. The CDR3 nucleotides read TGTGCCAGCGGAGAACAGGGGGCGCTTCGGGAGCAGTACTTC.

This clone was observed a few times. The chain is built from TRBV7-9 and TRBJ1-6; the match to TRBD1 covers 8 bases. The CDR3 has 14 residues. Looked up from germline, CDR1 is SEHNR and CDR2 is FQNEAQ (reference sequence). Trimming at V came to 5 bases and at J to 9 bases, leaving 6 bases not matched to a gene. As DNA, the CDR3 is TGTGCCAGCAGCACGACAGGGGAGAGTTCACCCCTCCACTTT. Amino acids: CASSTTGESSPLHF.

The CDR3 is CASSLAVDGNHEQFF. DNA of the CDR3: TGTGCCAGCAGCTTAGCAGTTGACGGGAACCATGAGCAGTTCTTC. The rearrangement links TRBV7-9 to TRBJ2-1; maybe TRBD2 (5 bases). Germline CDR1 and CDR2: SEHNR and FQNEAQ (reference sequence). The CDR3 runs 15 residues. Trimming left V 0 bases short and J 8 bases short, with 14 bases between.

The chain is built from TRBV29-1 and TRBJ1-1; TRBD1 is a possible D gene (6 bases). V was shortened by 6 bases and J by 0 bases, with 11 bases between the two germline ends. CDR1 SQVTM and CDR2 ANQGSEA come from the germline V gene. The CDR3 covers 13 residues. The chain's CDR3 is CSVADRLNTEAFF. The DNA for the CDR3 is TGCAGCGTCGCCGACAGGTTGAACACTGAAGCTTTCTTT.

This clone was observed a handful of times. The chain has TRBV10-2 and TRBJ2-3; weak D call: TRBD1 (6 bases). The CDR3 is 13 residues long. Trimming removed 5 bases from V and 3 bases from J, with 9 bases in between. Germline CDR1 WSHSY, CDR2 SAAADI. CDR3: CASSRQATDTQYF. Here the CDR3 DNA reads TGCGCCAGCAGTAGACAGGCAACAGATACGCAGTATTTT.

The chain is built from TRBV28 and TRBJ2-7, with 7 positions matching TRBD1. Trimming at V came to 5 bases and at J to 6 bases, leaving 4 bases not matched to a gene. Germline V gene data show CDR1 as MDHEN and CDR2 as SYDVKM. The CDR3 has 12 residues. The CDR3 spells CASSDSGGEQYF. CDR3 in DNA: TGTGCCAGCAGTGACTCAGGGGGCGAGCAGTACTTC.

This sequence joins TRBV5-6 and TRBJ1-2, with 9 nucleotides matching TRBD1. CDR1 SGHDT and CDR2 YYEEEE come from the germline V gene. V dropped 3 bases and J dropped 3; count of bases not matched to a gene: 6. The CDR3 is made up of 15 amino acids. DNA for the CDR3: TGTGCCAGCAGCTCGGACAGGGGTCTCGACTATGGCTACACCTTC. This sequence encodes CASSSDRGLDYGYTF.

Of note for this clone: Other DNA sequences from this sample encode an identical CDR3 as well. The chain uses TRBV27 and TRBJ1-3; D gene unclear. In germline, CDR1 is MNHEY, CDR2 SMNVEV (reference sequence). Trimming left V 8 bases short and J 1 base short, with 9 bases between. This CDR3 is 13 amino acids long. CDR3 nucleotides: TGTGCCAGCCGCCGAGGGTCTGGAAACACCATATATTTT. This encodes CASRRGSGNTIYF.

This chain uses TRBV2 with TRBJ1-4, with a weak D call TRBD1 (6 bases). Trimming pared 3 bases from V and 7 bases from J, leaving 12 bases between. The germline V gene has CDR1 SNHLY and CDR2 FYNNEI. The length of the CDR3 is 14 residues. CDR3 sequence: CASSEGGRREKLFF. CDR3 bases: TGTGCCAGCAGTGAGGGGGGGCGCCGTGAAAAACTGTTTTTT.

The V and J genes are TRBV18 and TRBJ1-4, with 8 bases fitting TRBD1. The germline CDR1 and CDR2 sequences are KGHSH and LQKENI. This CDR3 comprises 15 residues. Losses at the gene ends were 4 bases for V and 4 bases for J; bases not matched to a gene: 5. CDR3 in DNA: TGTGCCAGCTCACAGATGACAGGGGTTAATGAAAAACTGTTTTTT. Its translation is CASSQMTGVNEKLFF.

This clone is a singleton in its sample. The chain uses TRBV5-1 and TRBJ2-2, with 10 bases that match TRBD2. The J segment lost 8 bases and the V segment lost 4 bases, leaving 11 bases of the junction unmatched. Germline CDR1 is SGHRS and CDR2 is YFSETQ. This CDR3 is built from 16 residues. CDR3: CASSPEASGSTGELFF. CDR3 in DNA: TGCGCCAGCAGCCCTGAGGCTAGCGGGAGCACGGGGGAGCTGTTTTTT.

The genes are TRBV7-9 and TRBJ2-1; 10 bases map to TRBD2. Germline CDR1 is SEHNR and CDR2 is FQNEAQ (reference sequence). The CDR3 contains 17 residues. Trimming cost V 5 bases and J 7 bases; bases outside gene matches: 14. CDR3 in DNA: TGTGCCAGCAGCCATGGGTGGGATAGCGGGAGGAATAATGAGCAGTTCTTC. It yields the protein CASSHGWDSGRNNEQFF.

In this sample, this clone turned up a few times. The chain carries TRBV2 and TRBJ2-1, with TRBD1 as a possible D gene (5 bases). Germline V CDR1 and CDR2: SNHLY, FYNNEI. Trimming shortened V by 7 bases and J by 2 bases, and 9 bases separated the two germline ends. This CDR3 is 13 amino acids long. CDR3 in amino acids: CASKDSPYNEQFF. CDR3 in DNA: TGTGCCAGCAAAGACAGCCCCTACAATGAGCAGTTCTTC.

V gene TRBV2 combines with J gene TRBJ2-4; 11 bases are shared with TRBD1. The CDR3 is 16 residues long. Trimming took 8 bases from V and 1 from J; bases not matched to a gene: 7. Looked up from germline, CDR1 is SNHLY and CDR2 is FYNNEI. The CDR3 sequence is CASSRDRGTAKNIQYF. The CDR3 DNA follows: TGTGCCAGCTCCCGGGACAGGGGGACGGCCAAAAACATTCAGTACTTC.

V usage is TRBV7-2 and J usage is TRBJ2-1; the match to TRBD2 covers 12 bases. The V gene end was trimmed by 5 bases and the J gene end by 2 bases; junction bases not matched to a gene: 7. This CDR3 is 17 amino acids long. Germline assignment: CDR1 SGHTA and CDR2 FQGNSA. For the CDR3, the DNA is TGTGCCAGCAGCCAGGGGAGACTAGCGGGAGCCTACAATGAGCAGTTCTTC. Translated: CASSQGRLAGAYNEQFF.

The chain couples TRBV10-1 to TRBJ1-1; weak D call: TRBD1 (5 bases). The CDR3 is made up of 14 amino acids. The ends were cut back, 0 bases at V and 4 bases at J, with 9 bases in the middle. Germline assignment: CDR1 WNHNN and CDR2 SYGVQD (reference sequence). The CDR3 DNA reads as TGCGCCAGCAGTGAGTCAGCCGGGGGCACTGAAGCTTTCTTT. Translating it yields CASSESAGGTEAFF.

This clone occurred once. The chain couples TRBV27 to TRBJ2-4; D remains ambiguous. Looked up from germline, CDR1 is MNHEY and CDR2 is SMNVEV (reference sequence). Trimming took 0 bases from V and 8 from J, leaving 8 bases between them. CDR3 length equals 13 residues. CDR3 sequence reads: CASSLSVRDIQYF. DNA for the CDR3: TGTGCCAGCAGTTTATCGGTCCGGGACATTCAGTACTTC.

The chain joins TRBV7-9 to TRBJ1-4; the D gene is possibly TRBD1 (6 bases). The CDR3 is 17 amino acids. Germline CDR1 and CDR2: SEHNR and FQNEAQ (reference sequence). Trimming shortened V by 2 bases and J by 1 base, and 14 bases separated the two germline ends. The CDR3 DNA sequence: TGTGCCAGCAGCTTAAACATACAGGGAAAAACTAATGAAAAACTGTTTTTT. The encoded protein is CASSLNIQGKTNEKLFF.

The chain is built from TRBV24-1 and TRBJ1-1; D is undetermined. The CDR3 has 14 residues. Trimming shortened V by 6 bases and J by 5 bases, and 15 bases separated the two germline ends. Germline loops: CDR1 KGHDR, CDR2 SFDVKD. The CDR3 coding sequence is TGTGCCACCAGTCAATCGGGTCCCGGGACTGAAGCTTTCTTT. This gives the protein CATSQSGPGTEAFF.